A selection of T cell receptor beta chains follows, all from one sample in a study of T cells in Graves' hyperthyroidism and ophthalmopathy. Each CDR3 protein gets one entry after TCRdb re-called the multiplex PCR reads with MiXCR. The sample holds 540,000 or so distinct CDR3 sequences; 40% to 55% are singletons and the top ten take 15% to 20%. The sample consisted of peripheral blood or thyroid tissue (not recorded which). These receptors originate from an adult woman with Graves' disease, either hyperthyroidism or ophthalmopathy (not recorded which). Each CDR3 is given with its conserved first and last residue. Fields, in order: V gene, D gene, J gene, CDR3 protein. A D gene is named only where the DNA matches it firmly.

>TRBV18|.|TRBJ2-5
CASSPPGSQETQYF
>TRBV7-8|.|TRBJ2-5
CASSLGWGGFQETQYF
>TRBV20-1|TRBD1|TRBJ1-1
CSARARDRGGTEAFF
>TRBV24-1|.|TRBJ2-7
CATTLWGRPGFSPYEQYF
>TRBV20-1|.|TRBJ1-2
CSARDGRRDGYTF
>TRBV20-1|.|TRBJ1-1
CSARDSSKSEAFF
>TRBV11-2|.|TRBJ2-5
CASSSQGGTETQYF
>TRBV20-1|.|TRBJ1-1
CSARRQGSDTEAFF
>TRBV7-9|.|TRBJ1-2
CASSPGRDYGYTF
>TRBV2|.|TRBJ2-7
CASIPMEGESSYEQYF
>TRBV14|.|TRBJ1-2
CASSQGTATDYGYTF
>TRBV20-1|TRBD1|TRBJ2-5
CSASNRGYETQYF
>TRBV7-9|TRBD1|TRBJ2-7
CASSSRDRERYEQYF
>TRBV28|.|TRBJ1-1
CASSLWKGAEAFF
>TRBV7-2|.|TRBJ1-5
CASSQAGSPRPQHF
>TRBV10-3|.|TRBJ2-2
CAISEARHTGELFF
>TRBV4-1|TRBD1|TRBJ1-4
CASSGQGGREKLFF
>TRBV6-5|TRBD1|TRBJ2-6
CASSYFGQGSSGANVLTF
>TRBV2|TRBD1|TRBJ2-7
CASNRQGIVEQYF
>TRBV20-1|.|TRBJ2-2
CSARAGEQAGELFF
>TRBV5-4|.|TRBJ2-7
CASSLRGAEQYF
>TRBV5-8|TRBD1|TRBJ1-4
CASSLIGTAKKLFF
>TRBV7-9|.|TRBJ2-7
CASSSTIPGLGIRGYEQYF
>TRBV14|TRBD1|TRBJ1-1
CASSQETGENAEAFF
>TRBV11-2|TRBD1|TRBJ2-7
CASSLAGQGFTYEQYF
>TRBV7-9|.|TRBJ2-7
CASSQDSSTVSYEQYF